Reported below is one TCR beta chain. Its antigen is as yet unknown. This entry belongs to a study of CD8 T cell repertoires and HIV-1 epitope variants. About the research overall: Each of Twenty-five Gag and Nef epitope peptides stimulated a separate culture. Controls were a CMV, EBV and flu peptide pool, Ebola AY9 negative control, and no-peptide well.

Clones were sequenced by immunoSEQ multiplex PCR, and TCRdb holds only the in-frame ones, with some missing. This sample yields almost 4,500 clones, of which around 60% are seen a single time; 35% to 45% belongs to the top ten. V gave up 3 bases and J gave up 2 bases, with 8 bases separating them. CDR3 length equals 13 residues. The V gene's germline CDR1 is SGDLS and CDR2 YYNGEE. The study's findings and limits: Nef KF9 drew roughly 5 clonotypes and HW9 one, without TAALDMSHF responses. Of under ten antigen-specific beta clonotypes, about six appeared to cross-react with escape variants.

Sequenced input: cultured CD8+ T cells derived from PBMCs. The receptor's source is a male donor with HIV. The chain has TRBV9 and TRBJ1-2; the D gene is possibly TRBD1 (6 bases). The CDR3 region is CASSGGGNYGYTF. The DNA for the CDR3 is TGTGCCAGCAGCGGGGGGGGCAACTATGGCTACACCTTC.